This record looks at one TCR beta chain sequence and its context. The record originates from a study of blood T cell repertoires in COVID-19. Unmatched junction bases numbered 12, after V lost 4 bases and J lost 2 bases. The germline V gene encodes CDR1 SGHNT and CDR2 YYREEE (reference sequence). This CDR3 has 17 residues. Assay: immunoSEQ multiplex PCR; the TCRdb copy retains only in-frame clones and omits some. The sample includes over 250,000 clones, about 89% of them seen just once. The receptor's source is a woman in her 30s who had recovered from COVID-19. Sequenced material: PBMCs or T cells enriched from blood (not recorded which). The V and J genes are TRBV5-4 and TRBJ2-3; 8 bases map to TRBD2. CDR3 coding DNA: TGTGCCAGCAGCCGTTACACTAGCGGTCGACTCACAGATACGCAGTATTTT. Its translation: CASSRYTSGRLTDTQYF. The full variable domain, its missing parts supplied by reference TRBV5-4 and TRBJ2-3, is ETGVTQSPTHLIKTRGQQVTLRCSSQSGHNTVSWYQQALGQGPQFIFQYYREEENGRGNFPPRFSGLQFPNYSSELNVNALELDDSALYLCASSRYTSGRLTDTQYFGPGTRLTVL.